Included here is one T cell receptor (beta chain) sequence, with context. Its antigen is unknown. V lost 4 bases to trimming and J lost 5 bases; unmatched junction nucleotides: 6. This CDR3 comprises 14 residues. Germline lookup yields CDR1 DFQATT and CDR2 SNEGSKA (reference sequence). TCRdb processed the 5' RACE reads anew with MiXCR; each CDR3 protein has one entry. The table has about 240,000 distinct CDR3 sequences, roughly 8.6% seen once; the top ten hold 6.5% to 7%. The sample originates from a study of CD8 T cells in ankylosing spondylitis. Broader study findings: Reported data indicate significant enrichment of disease-linked clones within matched ankylosing spondylitis synovial fluid. Ankylosing spondylitis blood appeared to carry a characteristic TCR beta motif of roughly 8 highly homologous variants. Clones linked to disease, bearing a CD8+ phenotype, were relatively rare in peripheral blood.

V usage is TRBV20-1 and J usage is TRBJ1-5, with 9 bases aligning to TRBD1. The source is a male donor with ankylosing spondylitis or in good health (not recorded which). Sequenced material: blood, either unsorted or a sorted T cell fraction (not recorded which). Here the CDR3 reads CSAIPGQGYQPQHF. CDR3 coding DNA: TGCAGTGCTATACCGGGACAGGGTTATCAGCCCCAGCATTTT.